Listed below are T cell receptor beta chains from one sample, sequenced in a study of blood T cell repertoires in COVID-19. Repertoires were generated with immunoSEQ multiplex PCR, while TCRdb's copy carries only in-frame clones and drops some. Of a few hundred thousand clones in the sample, roughly 87% were seen once. What was sequenced was PBMCs or T cells enriched from blood (not recorded which). The receptors originated from a woman aged 30 to 39 who had recovered from COVID-19. Both conserved end residues are part of each CDR3. A D gene is named only where the DNA matches it firmly. Size values are once, few and many counts, or a class for expanded clones, and some rows have none.

clone_size: once; d_call: NA; j_call: TRBJ1-6; v_call: TRBV3-1/TRBV3-2; cdr3_length: 15; cdr3_nt: TGTGCCAGCAGCCAAGATGCAGGGCCAACATCACCCCTCCACTTT; cdr3_aa: CASSQDAGPTSPLHF
clone_size: NA; d_call: TRBD1; j_call: TRBJ1-3; v_call: TRBV5-4; cdr3_length: 15; cdr3_nt: TGTGCCAGCAGCTTAAGGACAGGATCGGGAAACACCATATATTTT; cdr3_aa: CASSLRTGSGNTIYF
clone_size: NA; d_call: NA; j_call: TRBJ2-7; v_call: TRBV19; cdr3_length: 13; cdr3_nt: TGTGCCAGTAGTATAACAGGGTTCGACGAGCAGTACTTC; cdr3_aa: CASSITGFDEQYF
clone_size: once; d_call: NA; j_call: TRBJ2-7; v_call: TRBV7-2; cdr3_length: 16; cdr3_nt: TGTGCCAGCAGCTTATTCGGACTGGCGCTCGGGGGAGAGCAGTACTTC; cdr3_aa: CASSLFGLALGGEQYF
clone_size: few; d_call: TRBD2; j_call: TRBJ2-1; v_call: TRBV10-3; cdr3_length: 17; cdr3_nt: TGTGCCATCAGTGAGCAGAGTGATAGCGGGGGCTACAATGAGCAGTTCTTC; cdr3_aa: CAISEQSDSGGYNEQFF
clone_size: NA; d_call: NA; j_call: TRBJ1-2; v_call: TRBV4-1; cdr3_length: 12; cdr3_nt: TGCGCCAGCAGGGGGGGGACCTATGGCTACACCTTC; cdr3_aa: CASRGGTYGYTF
clone_size: few; d_call: TRBD1; j_call: TRBJ1-2; v_call: TRBV6-5; cdr3_length: 13; cdr3_nt: TGTGCCAGCATCAGGGGGACGGAGTATGGCTACACCTTC; cdr3_aa: CASIRGTEYGYTF
clone_size: NA; d_call: TRBD1; j_call: TRBJ2-2; v_call: TRBV19; cdr3_length: 14; cdr3_nt: TGTGCCAGTAGCCGGGACAGGCCCGCCGGGGAGCTGTTTTTT; cdr3_aa: CASSRDRPAGELFF
clone_size: NA; d_call: TRBD1; j_call: TRBJ1-2; v_call: TRBV28; cdr3_length: 13; cdr3_nt: TGTGCCAGCAGTCTCTCAGGACAGGGTGGCTACACCTTC; cdr3_aa: CASSLSGQGGYTF
clone_size: NA; d_call: NA; j_call: TRBJ1-5; v_call: TRBV4-1; cdr3_length: 15; cdr3_nt: TGCGCCAGCAGCCAAGTGACGGGGGGCGTTCAGCCCCAGCATTTT; cdr3_aa: CASSQVTGGVQPQHF
clone_size: NA; d_call: TRBD1; j_call: TRBJ2-1; v_call: TRBV10-3; cdr3_length: 15; cdr3_nt: TGTGCCATCGGCCCGGGACAGGGGTCCTACAATGAGCAGTTCTTC; cdr3_aa: CAIGPGQGSYNEQFF
clone_size: few; d_call: NA; j_call: TRBJ1-1; v_call: TRBV7-3; cdr3_length: 14; cdr3_nt: TGTGCCAGCAGCTTAACCGGGGGTAACACTGAAGCTTTCTTT; cdr3_aa: CASSLTGGNTEAFF
clone_size: once; d_call: NA; j_call: TRBJ1-1; v_call: TRBV28; cdr3_length: 16; cdr3_nt: TGTGCCAGCAGTTTACCTGACAGCCTTCGGAACACTGAAGCTTTCTTT; cdr3_aa: CASSLPDSLRNTEAFF
clone_size: NA; d_call: TRBD1; j_call: TRBJ1-5; v_call: TRBV5-6; cdr3_length: 14; cdr3_nt: TGTGCCAGCAGCCAAGGGGGCGCCGATCAGCCCCAGCATTTT; cdr3_aa: CASSQGGADQPQHF
clone_size: NA; d_call: NA; j_call: TRBJ1-2; v_call: TRBV2; cdr3_length: 14; cdr3_nt: TGTGCCAGCAGTTCGGACAGATCTAACTATGGCTACACCTTC; cdr3_aa: CASSSDRSNYGYTF
clone_size: NA; d_call: NA; j_call: TRBJ2-5; v_call: TRBV5-1; cdr3_length: 14; cdr3_nt: TGCGCCAGCAGCTTGGGGATTGCGGGAGAGACCCAGTACTTC; cdr3_aa: CASSLGIAGETQYF
clone_size: NA; d_call: NA; j_call: TRBJ2-2; v_call: TRBV7-2; cdr3_length: 13; cdr3_nt: TGTGCCAGCAGTTTTCCTTACACCGGGGAGCTGTTTTTT; cdr3_aa: CASSFPYTGELFF
clone_size: NA; d_call: NA; j_call: TRBJ1-2; v_call: TRBV29-1; cdr3_length: 14; cdr3_nt: TGCAGCGTTGAAATGCGAGATCTCAACTATGGCTACACCTTC; cdr3_aa: CSVEMRDLNYGYTF
clone_size: NA; d_call: NA; j_call: TRBJ1-2; v_call: TRBV3-1/TRBV3-2; cdr3_length: 14; cdr3_nt: TGTGCCAGCAGCCAAGCCAGGTACGCTTATGGCTACACCTTC; cdr3_aa: CASSQARYAYGYTF
clone_size: once; d_call: TRBD1; j_call: TRBJ1-6; v_call: TRBV2; cdr3_length: 14; cdr3_nt: TGTGCCAGCAGCCCCGACAGGGCAGATTCACCCCTCCACTTT; cdr3_aa: CASSPDRADSPLHF
clone_size: once; d_call: TRBD2; j_call: TRBJ2-7; v_call: TRBV7-2; cdr3_length: 17; cdr3_nt: TGTGCCAGCAGCACCCGACTAGCGGGAGGCGCGGCCTACGAGCAGTACTTC; cdr3_aa: CASSTRLAGGAAYEQYF
clone_size: NA; d_call: TRBD1; j_call: TRBJ2-3; v_call: TRBV18; cdr3_length: 16; cdr3_nt: TGTGCCAGCTCAAATACCGGGACAGGGGTGACAGATACGCAGTATTTT; cdr3_aa: CASSNTGTGVTDTQYF
clone_size: NA; d_call: NA; j_call: TRBJ2-1; v_call: TRBV7-6; cdr3_length: 13; cdr3_nt: TGTGCCAGCAGCCTCACTAGTCCCAATGAGCAGTTCTTC; cdr3_aa: CASSLTSPNEQFF
clone_size: NA; d_call: NA; j_call: TRBJ2-2; v_call: TRBV27; cdr3_length: 14; cdr3_nt: TGTGCCAGCAGTACCGGACAACGCACCGGGGAGCTGTTTTTT; cdr3_aa: CASSTGQRTGELFF
clone_size: NA; d_call: NA; j_call: TRBJ1-3; v_call: TRBV3-1/TRBV3-2; cdr3_length: 15; cdr3_nt: TGTGCCAGCAGCCTCTACCAGGCTGCTGGAAACACCATATATTTT; cdr3_aa: CASSLYQAAGNTIYF
clone_size: NA; d_call: TRBD2; j_call: TRBJ2-1; v_call: TRBV5-5; cdr3_length: 15; cdr3_nt: TGTGCCAGCAGCTTGTCCTCTAGCGGGATGGAGGAGCAGTTCTTC; cdr3_aa: CASSLSSSGMEEQFF
clone_size: NA; d_call: NA; j_call: TRBJ2-7; v_call: TRBV5-1; cdr3_length: 15; cdr3_nt: TGCGCCAGCAGCTTCAACTTCATTGGTTCCTACGAGCAGTACTTC; cdr3_aa: CASSFNFIGSYEQYF
clone_size: NA; d_call: NA; j_call: TRBJ1-3; v_call: TRBV6-5; cdr3_length: 15; cdr3_nt: TGTGCCAGTGATGCACGGGGGGTGGGTGGAAACACCATATATTTT; cdr3_aa: CASDARGVGGNTIYF
clone_size: NA; d_call: NA; j_call: TRBJ1-1; v_call: TRBV13; cdr3_length: 12; cdr3_nt: TGTGCCGCAGGGATCCCGAACACTGAAGCTTTCTTT; cdr3_aa: CAAGIPNTEAFF
clone_size: once; d_call: TRBD1; j_call: TRBJ2-3; v_call: TRBV13; cdr3_length: 17; cdr3_nt: TGTGCCAGCAGCCAGAGGGGGCCGAGCTGGAGCACAGATACGCAGTATTTT; cdr3_aa: CASSQRGPSWSTDTQYF
clone_size: NA; d_call: NA; j_call: TRBJ2-5; v_call: TRBV11-1; cdr3_length: 15; cdr3_nt: TGTGCCAGCAGCTTAGGGCTAGACCCCCGGAAGACCCAGTACTTC; cdr3_aa: CASSLGLDPRKTQYF
clone_size: NA; d_call: NA; j_call: TRBJ2-1; v_call: TRBV27; cdr3_length: 16; cdr3_nt: TGTGCCAGCCGGGTTGAGACGGGAGCTAACTACAATGAGCAGTTCTTC; cdr3_aa: CASRVETGANYNEQFF
clone_size: NA; d_call: TRBD2; j_call: TRBJ2-7; v_call: TRBV27; cdr3_length: 16; cdr3_nt: TGTGCCAGCAGTTCCTTTGTAGCGGGAGGGCCCCACGAGCAGTACTTC; cdr3_aa: CASSSFVAGGPHEQYF
clone_size: once; d_call: TRBD2; j_call: TRBJ2-7; v_call: TRBV7-9; cdr3_length: 16; cdr3_nt: TGTGCCAGCAGCACTACAACTAGCGGGAGAACCTACGAGCAGTACTTC; cdr3_aa: CASSTTTSGRTYEQYF
clone_size: NA; d_call: TRBD1; j_call: TRBJ1-2; v_call: TRBV5-1; cdr3_length: 17; cdr3_nt: TGCGCCAGCAGCCCGGGACAGGGGGCAATAAATTACTATGGCTACACCTTC; cdr3_aa: CASSPGQGAINYYGYTF
clone_size: NA; d_call: NA; j_call: TRBJ1-1; v_call: TRBV7-9; cdr3_length: 14; cdr3_nt: TGTGCCAGCAGCTCCAGGGCTTTGAACACTGAAGCTTTCTTT; cdr3_aa: CASSSRALNTEAFF
clone_size: NA; d_call: NA; j_call: TRBJ2-7; v_call: TRBV2; cdr3_length: 14; cdr3_nt: TGTGCCACCCGAGGGGGGAGGGTCGATTACGAGCAGTACTTC; cdr3_aa: CATRGGRVDYEQYF
clone_size: NA; d_call: TRBD1; j_call: TRBJ1-1; v_call: TRBV5-8; cdr3_length: 15; cdr3_nt: TGTGCCAGCAGCGGCGGGCAGGGGGTGATCACTGAAGCTTTCTTT; cdr3_aa: CASSGGQGVITEAFF
clone_size: NA; d_call: TRBD2; j_call: TRBJ2-1; v_call: TRBV5-1; cdr3_length: 15; cdr3_nt: TGCGCCAGCAGCCCGCAGGGACTAGTCGACAATGAGCAGTTCTTC; cdr3_aa: CASSPQGLVDNEQFF